This T cell receptor beta chain originates from a study of blood T cell repertoires in COVID-19. Original methodology: By means of reference gene primer amplification, nucleated cell counts were estimated. Method: immunoSEQ multiplex PCR; TCRdb's copy keeps in-frame clones and lacks some. For V, J and clone size, that table is used; D and trimming come from the DNA. Of 68,000 or so clones in the sample, 70% to 90% were seen once. CDR1 and CDR2 from the germline V gene are LNHDA and SQIVND (reference sequence). V lost 3 bases to trimming and J lost 6 bases; unmatched junction nucleotides: 13. The CDR3 extends over 19 amino acids.

Sequencing was carried out using peripheral blood. The TCR originated in a man aged 25 to 40 with acute or convalescent COVID-19. The chain recombines TRBV19 with TRBJ2-3; 15 nucleotides line up with TRBD2. In DNA, the CDR3 is TGTGCCAGTAGTATCGGACTAGCGGGAGGGCCGTTTTGGGCGGATACGCAGTATTTT. Translation: CASSIGLAGGPFWADTQYF.